These 26 T cell receptor beta chains share one sample of origin, sequenced in a study of T cell repertoires in cytomegalovirus infection (dated by TCRdb to between 2018 and 2021). Data came from an Illumina HiSeq 1500. Using fastp at Q25 and MiXCR, TCRdb reprocessed the public reads and kept productive beta chains. Rows merge per CDR3 protein into single entries with the most common DNA and genes. Here the sample has under 600,000 distinct CDR3 sequences; more than 15% occur a single time. The ten largest account for roughly a quarter of the sample. Material for sequencing was CD8+ T cells from PBMCs. The source of these receptors is a human donor in good health (CMV status not recorded). Some clones in this sample may be carry-over from other donors' samples.

This clonotype turned up a few times. The rearrangement uses TRBV11-2 and TRBJ2-1; D is ambiguous. Trimming shortened V by 3 bases and J by 0 bases, and 12 bases separated the two germline ends. The CDR3 is 16 residues long. Germline CDR1 and CDR2: SGHAT and FQNNGV. The DNA of the CDR3 is TGTGCCAGCAGCTTCCTAAGGGTTGTCTCCTACAATGAGCAGTTCTTC. Its protein is CASSFLRVVSYNEQFF.

The chain couples TRBV4-2 to TRBJ1-1; D gene uncertain. In germline, CDR1 is LGHNA, CDR2 YNFKEQ. The CDR3 consists of 14 residues. V lost 2 bases and J lost 0, with 7 bases in between. The CDR3, as DNA: TGTGCCAGCAGCCAAATGGGAATGAACACTGAAGCTTTCTTT. This sequence encodes CASSQMGMNTEAFF.

This clonotype was counted between two and nine times. The rearrangement joins TRBV20-1 to TRBJ1-5; the match to TRBD1 covers 8 bases. This CDR3 spans 14 amino acids. V lost 5 bases, J lost 6 bases, and 9 bases stayed unmatched. Germline V lookup: CDR1 DFQATT, CDR2 SNEGSKA (reference sequence). The CDR3: CSASRDRSGQPQHF. CDR3 DNA: TGCAGTGCTTCCCGGGACAGGAGCGGTCAGCCCCAGCATTTT.

In this sample, this clonotype turned up a few times. The chain uses TRBV19 and TRBJ1-2; weak D call: TRBD1 (5 bases). Germline V gene data show CDR1 as LNHDA and CDR2 as SQIVND (reference sequence). The CDR3 loop spans 15 amino acids. V lost 2 bases and J 3 bases, leaving 13 bases between the germline ends. CDR3 sequence reads: CASSITGLIDYGYTF. The DNA of the CDR3 is TGTGCCAGTAGTATAACGGGACTGATCGACTATGGCTACACCTTC.

The table lists this clonotype with a few counts. This chain uses TRBV27 with TRBJ2-2; D gene unclear. The CDR3 runs 12 residues. Germline CDR1 MNHEY, CDR2 SMNVEV (reference sequence). The ends were cut back, 5 bases at V and 9 bases at J, with 10 bases in the middle. CDR3 bases: TGTGCCAGCAGTCCACCCATACGGGAGCTGTTTTTT. Translation gives CASSPPIRELFF.

This clonotype was seen ten or more times. The chain is built from TRBV4-2 and TRBJ2-3; D possibly corresponds to TRBD2 (6 bases). The ends were cut back, 0 bases at V and 3 bases at J, with 13 bases in the middle. CDR3 length: 16 residues. Germline V CDR1 and CDR2: LGHNA, YNFKEQ. The CDR3 loop reads CASSQESWEATDTQYF. Here the CDR3 DNA reads TGTGCCAGCAGCCAAGAATCTTGGGAGGCTACAGATACGCAGTATTTT.

Points on this clonotype: Sequence at one end of the junction differs from germline and may be a read error. The rearrangement joins TRBV5-1 to TRBJ2-7; possible D gene TRBD1, 6 bases. CDR1 SGHRS and CDR2 YFSETQ come from the germline V gene. The CDR3 consists of 13 residues. CDR3 sequence: CGSWDTPGDEQYF. CDR3 coding DNA: TGCGGCAGCTGGGACACCCCTGGCGACGAGCAGTACTTC.

The sample holds many counts of this clonotype. V and J are TRBV7-8 and TRBJ2-5; D is possibly TRBD1 or TRBD2 (5 bases each). The germline V gene has CDR1 SGHVS and CDR2 FQNEAQ. V was pared by 1 base and J by 5 bases, with 11 bases between. The CDR3 extends over 14 amino acids. The CDR3 region has the DNA TGTGCCAGCAGCTTAGAAAGGGACGGGGAGACCCAGTACTTC. It specifies CASSLERDGETQYF.

Ten or more counts support this clonotype. This chain links TRBV7-6 with TRBJ2-1; perhaps TRBD1 as D (8 bases). Germline V CDR1 and CDR2: SGHVS, FNYEAQ. The CDR3 totals 21 residues. Deletions cut 0 bases from V and 9 bases from J, with 33 bases between. In DNA, the CDR3 is TGTGCCAGCAGCTTAGCGGGGCAGGGGGCTAGCGGTGAGATTCCTACAATTGAGCAGTTCTTC. This encodes CASSLAGQGASGEIPTIEQFF.

J is TRBJ1-2 and V is TRBV10-2; D is perhaps TRBD1 (5 bases). V shed 2 bases and J shed 4 bases, with 8 bases lying between them. The CDR3 totals 13 residues. Germline CDR1 and CDR2: WSHSY and SAAADI. The CDR3 bases are TGCGCCAGCAGTGAGGAGACAGTCTATGGCTACACCTTC. It specifies CASSEETVYGYTF.

This clonotype was counted many times. The chain carries TRBV12-3 or TRBV12-4 and TRBJ1-4; TRBD1 is a possible D gene (6 bases). The CDR3 is made up of 18 amino acids. The germline V and J ends were trimmed by 2 bases and 0 bases, with 16 bases remaining between them. In nucleotides, the CDR3 is TGTGCCAGCAGTTTATCGGGCAGGGGACAATCAACTAATGAAAAACTGTTTTTT. Protein sequence: CASSLSGRGQSTNEKLFF.

This clonotype has ten or more counts. The CDR3 sequence: CASSLFTQGRSPLHF. The CDR3 coding sequence is TGTGCCAGCAGCTTATTCACTCAGGGGAGATCACCCCTCCACTTT. The chain carries TRBV7-8 and TRBJ1-6, with a weak D call TRBD1 (6 bases). Between the trimmed V and J ends, which lost 2 bases and 10 bases, there was a span of 15 bases. The CDR3 covers 15 residues. Per the germline V gene, CDR1 is SGHVS and CDR2 is FQNEAQ. Full variable domain (outside the CDR3, taken from reference TRBV7-8 and TRBJ1-6): GAGVSQSPRYKVAKRGQDVALRCDPISGHVSLFWYQQALGQGPEFLTYFQNEAQLDKSGLPSDRFFAERPEGSVSTLKIQRTQQEDSAVYLCASSLFTQGRSPLHFGNGTRLTVT.

This clonotype was counted ten times or more. This chain joins TRBV7-9 and TRBJ2-1, with D possibly matching TRBD1 (5 bases). The germline V and J ends were trimmed by 5 bases and 6 bases, with 8 bases remaining between them. Germline V gives CDR1 SEHNR, CDR2 FQNEAQ (reference sequence). The CDR3 contains 12 residues. Here the CDR3 reads CASSLDSNEQFF. The CDR3 nucleotides read TGTGCCAGCAGCCTAGACAGCAATGAGCAGTTCTTC. The full variable domain, with the rest looked up from reference TRBV7-9 and TRBJ2-1, is DTGVSQNPRHKITKRGQNVTFRCDPISEHNRLYWYRQTLGQGPEFLTYFQNEAQLEKSRLLSDRFSAERPKGSFSTLEIQRTEQGDSAMYLCASSLDSNEQFFGPGTRLTVL.

Concerning this clonotype: Given a much more abundant clone one base away, this may be a read error. The chain is built from TRBV27 and TRBJ2-2, with D possibly being TRBD2 (5 bases). Trimming left V 6 bases short and J 4 bases short, with 15 bases between. This CDR3 has 15 residues. Germline V lookup: CDR1 MNHEY, CDR2 SMNVEV (reference sequence). CDR3 bases: TGTGCCAGCAGACCACGCGTTGGAGGCACCGGGGAGCTGTTTTTT. It codes for CASRPRVGGTGELFF.

As for this clonotype: This may stem from a read error, because a much larger clone lies one nucleotide away. V usage is TRBV5-4 and J usage is TRBJ2-1; tentative D call: TRBD2 (6 bases). Germline V CDR1 and CDR2: SGHNT, YYREEE (reference sequence). The CDR3 is made up of 15 amino acids. The V gene lost 4 bases and the J gene lost 0 bases, with 11 bases spanning the gap. The CDR3 here is CASSHQAGSYNEQFF. The CDR3 DNA reads as TGTGCCAGCAGCCACCAAGCGGGCTCCTACAATGAGCAGTTCTTC.

There are many counts of this clonotype. This sequence joins TRBV28 and TRBJ1-1; TRBD1 is a possible D gene (5 bases). The CDR3 is 14 amino acids. The ends were cut back, 6 bases at V and 1 base at J, with 12 bases in the middle. Germline loops: CDR1 MDHEN, CDR2 SYDVKM. Written as DNA, the CDR3 is TGTGCCAGCAGCTCAGGGTCGGCGAACACTGAAGCTTTCTTT. This sequence encodes CASSSGSANTEAFF.

In this sample, this clonotype turned up a few times. The V call is TRBV28, the J call TRBJ1-3; D is unclear. Germline lookup yields CDR1 MDHEN and CDR2 SYDVKM. The V and J ends lost 6 bases and 3 bases respectively, with 12 bases between them. This CDR3 region has 14 residues. The CDR3 protein is CASRVEGDGNTIYF. As DNA, the CDR3 is TGTGCCAGCAGGGTCGAGGGAGATGGAAACACCATATATTTT.

This clonotype was counted many times. This chain joins TRBV7-9 and TRBJ2-1; D is unclear. In germline, CDR1 is SEHNR, CDR2 FQNEAQ (reference sequence). CDR3 length: 14 amino acids. Trimming shortened V by 2 bases and J by 7 bases, and 12 bases separated the two germline ends. The CDR3 reads CASSLREHGNEQFF. The DNA for the CDR3 is TGTGCCAGCAGCTTAAGAGAACACGGGAATGAGCAGTTCTTC.

This clonotype was observed a handful of times. This chain uses TRBV12-3 or TRBV12-4 with TRBJ1-2; possible D gene TRBD1, 6 bases. There are 16 residues in the CDR3. Trimming left V 5 bases short and J 4 bases short, with 20 bases between. The CDR3 is CASSPGQISDSYGYTF. In DNA form, the CDR3 reads TGTGCCAGCAGTCCAGGACAGATAAGCGACAGCTATGGCTACACCTTC.

This chain's CDR3 is CASSLGTGWGNYGYTF. The CDR3 DNA follows: TGTGCCAGCAGCTTAGGAACAGGATGGGGAAACTATGGCTACACCTTC. This chain joins TRBV7-3 and TRBJ1-2; the D gene is possibly TRBD1 (5 bases). Germline V lookup: CDR1 SGHTA, CDR2 FQGTGA. Trimming left V 2 bases short and J 2 bases short, with 15 bases between. This CDR3 comprises 16 residues.

The chain employs TRBV20-1 and TRBJ2-7; 12 positions match TRBD2. The CDR3 has 15 residues. V dropped 0 bases and J dropped 7; count of bases not matched to a gene: 7. Germline-derived CDR1 and CDR2 are DFQATT and SNEGSKA (reference sequence). The CDR3: CSARDGTSGLVEQYF. CDR3 coding DNA: TGCAGTGCTAGAGATGGGACTAGCGGGCTGGTGGAGCAGTACTTC.

This clonotype was seen repeatedly, ten times or more. The rearrangement joins TRBV7-9 to TRBJ1-5; D not resolved. CDR3 length: 15 amino acids. V dropped 4 bases and J dropped 0 bases, with 10 bases sitting between them. Germline V gives CDR1 SEHNR, CDR2 FQNEAQ (reference sequence). The CDR3 nucleotides read TGTGCCAGCAGCTCTTACGGGGATAGCAATCAGCCCCAGCATTTT. Amino acid sequence: CASSSYGDSNQPQHF. Drawing the rest from reference TRBV7-9 and TRBJ1-5, the complete variable domain is DTGVSQNPRHKITKRGQNVTFRCDPISEHNRLYWYRQTLGQGPEFLTYFQNEAQLEKSRLLSDRFSAERPKGSFSTLEIQRTEQGDSAMYLCASSSYGDSNQPQHFGDGTRLSIL.

The gene calls are TRBV6-1 and TRBJ2-7; 9 bases match TRBD2. Trimming took 7 bases from V and 3 from J; bases not matched to a gene: 10. The V gene's germline CDR1 is MNHNS and CDR2 SASEGT. This CDR3 contains 15 residues. The CDR3 nucleotides are TGTGCCAGCAATACCTATAGCGGGGGCAACTACGAGCAGTACTTC. Translating gives CASNTYSGGNYEQYF.

This clonotype was seen ten or more times. This chain uses TRBV15 with TRBJ1-4; D unresolved. The CDR3 totals 18 residues. Germline V gene lookup returns CDR1 LNHNV and CDR2 YYDKDF (reference sequence). V was trimmed by 0 bases and J by 3 bases, leaving 17 bases between them. The CDR3: CATSRDRGRTASNEKLFF. CDR3 sequence (DNA): TGTGCCACCAGCAGAGATCGTGGCAGGACGGCGTCTAATGAAAAACTGTTTTTT.

This clonotype was observed many times. The CDR3 reads CASSLETGFLNQPQHF. The CDR3 region has the DNA TGTGCCAGCAGCTTGGAGACAGGGTTCCTTAATCAGCCCCAGCATTTT. The J gene is TRBJ1-5, the V gene TRBV7-8, with 7 bases fitting TRBD1. V was clipped by 3 bases and J by 4 bases; unmatched bases: 9. Per the germline V gene, CDR1 is SGHVS and CDR2 is FQNEAQ. The CDR3 is 16 amino acids.

This clonotype was detected ten times or more. V and J are TRBV12-3 or TRBV12-4 and TRBJ2-3; TRBD1 is a possible D gene (5 bases). CDR3 length: 14 amino acids. The germline V and J ends were trimmed by 6 bases and 0 bases, with 10 bases remaining between them. The CDR3 bases are TGTGCCAGCAGCGACAGCTATAGCACAGATACGCAGTATTTT. Encoded protein: CASSDSYSTDTQYF.